This record looks at one T cell receptor beta chain sequence and its context. This clone may be a read error of a much larger clone one base away. The data stem from a study of regulatory T cells in long-lasting Graves disease. Relying on iRepertoire HTBI primers and Arm-PCR of CDR3 regions, the team built TCR beta libraries. TCRdb re-analysed the multiplex PCR reads in MiXCR, keeping a single row per CDR3 protein. The table lists more than 450,000 distinct CDR3 sequences, more than 10% of them singletons. As to time point: newly diagnosed GD, antithyroid drugs for less than 3 months. RNA from PBMCs was the source of the TCR library. Germline CDR1 and CDR2: DFQATT and SNEGSKA (reference sequence). This CDR3 has 13 residues. The same data also went into a second study, on T cells in Graves' hyperthyroidism and ophthalmopathy.

The chain joins TRBV20-1 to TRBJ2-7; D is perhaps TRBD1 (5 bases). Specimen: peripheral blood mononuclear cells (PBMCs), collected at new diagnosis, from a patient treated with antithyroid drugs. The sequence derives from a woman aged 30 to 39 with Graves disease. CDR3: CSAAPTEIYDQYF. Here the CDR3 DNA reads TGCAGTGCGGCACCGACAGAGATCTACGATCAGTACTTC.